This TCR beta chain derives from a study of T cell changes during pregnancy in multiple sclerosis. This CDR3 is built from 15 residues. Germline CDR1 reads ENHRY; CDR2 reads SYGVKD. The germline V and J ends were trimmed by 2 bases and 3 bases, with 11 bases remaining between them. The method was immunoSEQ multiplex PCR; TCRdb's version includes in-frame clones alone and lacks a portion of them. The sample holds around 50,000 clones, approximately 90% seen once. The material was CD4+ T cells from peripheral blood mononuclear cells, obtained in the second trimester of pregnancy. This chain connects TRBV10-3 to TRBJ2-4; the D gene is possibly TRBD2 (6 bases). This TCR was sampled from a female donor with multiple sclerosis, enrolled in a pregnancy study. The CDR3, as DNA: TGTGCCATCAGTGAGGGAGGGTCGGGCAAAAACATTCAGTACTTC. Translated: CAISEGGSGKNIQYF.